Detailed here is one T cell receptor beta chain. Its cognate antigen is unknown. The CDR3 is 16 amino acids. Germline V gene lookup returns CDR1 MNHEY and CDR2 SMNVEV (reference sequence). The V and J ends lost 4 bases and 3 bases, in that order; junction bases with no gene match: 7. The data were obtained in a study of OX40 agonist ivuxolimab in advanced cancers. Whole-study context: Six ivuxolimab dose levels, 0.01 to 10 mg/kg, were given intravenously every 2 weeks. Study-level results: Low normalized T-cell clonal expansion was also seen in some nonresponders. Which antigen the expanded peripheral T cells recognized is unknown.

TCRdb's table, derived via immunoSEQ multiplex PCR, lists solely in-frame clones and lacks some. The sample gives some 54,000 clones, about 80% of which show up once; 3.5% to 5.5% is in the top ten. Sample: CD4+ or CD8+ T cells sorted from blood, taken in a trial of the OX40 agonist ivuxolimab. The receptor's source is an adult with an advanced solid tumor such as melanoma, head and neck, liver or kidney cancer. The chain is built from TRBV27 and TRBJ2-3; 10 bases are a match to TRBD2. CDR3 region: CASSSPSGSGTDTQYF. The CDR3 bases are TGTGCCAGCAGTTCGCCTAGCGGGAGTGGAACAGATACGCAGTATTTT.